Following are 17 T cell receptor beta chains from one sample sequenced in a study of spatial heterogeneity in lung cancer. Described time point: sample taken at primary tumor resection. Each CDR3 protein gets one entry after TCRdb re-called the 5' RACE reads with MiXCR. Among thousands of distinct CDR3 sequences listed, under 20% were seen once. The source was normal lung tissue next to the tumor, collected at surgery. The receptor source for this set is a male donor with early-stage non-small cell lung cancer.

This clonotype is medium-sized in the sample. The chain is built from TRBV28 and TRBJ2-3; 13 nucleotides agree with TRBD2. The CDR3 is 17 amino acids. Germline CDR1 reads MDHEN; CDR2 reads SYDVKM. V lost 6 bases to trimming and J lost 2 bases; unmatched junction nucleotides: 8. This chain's CDR3 is CASSELGTSGTTDTQYF. The CDR3 DNA reads TGTGCCAGCAGCGAACTTGGGACTAGCGGGACCACAGATACGCAGTATTTT.

The chain joins TRBV7-2 to TRBJ1-1; no clear D gene. Trimming cost V 5 bases and J 5 bases, with 18 bases left between them. In germline, CDR1 is SGHTA, CDR2 FQGNSA. The CDR3 is 15 amino acids. CDR3 in DNA: TGTGCCAGCAGCCCGGAGCACCGACGTGTGACTGAAGCTTTCTTT. It is translated as CASSPEHRRVTEAFF.

This chain connects TRBV6-6 to TRBJ1-5; no clear D gene. V lost 4 bases and J 6 bases, leaving 7 bases between the germline ends. This CDR3 has 12 amino acids. Germline CDR1 MNHNY, CDR2 SVGAGI (reference sequence). CDR3 amino acids: CASSSWTQPQHF. CDR3 DNA: TGTGCCAGCAGTTCGTGGACTCAGCCCCAGCATTTT.

This clonotype is deemed medium-sized (0.01 to 0.1%). This chain links TRBV19 with TRBJ2-1, with TRBD2 identical over 13 bases. With V trimmed by 7 bases and J by 8 bases, 8 bases remained unmatched. Per germline, CDR1 LNHDA and CDR2 SQIVND (reference sequence). The CDR3 spans 15 residues. DNA for the CDR3: TGTGCCAGTAAATCTAGGACTAGCGGGAGCGATGAGCAGTTCTTC. Residues: CASKSRTSGSDEQFF.

This clonotype qualifies as medium-sized. The chain has TRBV20-1 and TRBJ1-5; D unresolved. Trimming left V 2 bases short and J 4 bases short, with 12 bases between. Germline lookup yields CDR1 DFQATT and CDR2 SNEGSKA (reference sequence). The CDR3 is 14 residues long. The CDR3 spells CSARPRGENQPQHF. The CDR3 DNA is TGCAGTGCTAGACCCCGGGGAGAGAATCAGCCCCAGCATTTT.

This clonotype is termed medium-sized (0.01 to 0.1%). This chain links TRBV7-6 with TRBJ2-5, with D hard to call. Germline CDR1 is SGHVS and CDR2 is FNYEAQ. The CDR3 extends over 14 amino acids. V lost 5 bases to trimming and J lost 2 bases, with 12 bases between them. The CDR3: CASSPSTSQETQYF. CDR3 DNA sequence: TGTGCCAGCAGCCCGAGCACTTCGCAAGAGACCCAGTACTTC.

The V and J genes are TRBV20-1 and TRBJ2-5; tentative D call: TRBD2 (5 bases). The CDR3 is 14 amino acids. V lost 0 bases and J lost 4, with 12 bases in between. Germline values: CDR1 DFQATT, CDR2 SNEGSKA (reference sequence). The CDR3 is CSARDLRGRETQYF. In nucleotides, the CDR3 is TGCAGTGCTAGAGATCTACGTGGGAGAGAGACCCAGTACTTC.

This clonotype ranks as medium-sized (0.01 to 0.1%). The chain uses TRBV5-6 and TRBJ2-1; D possibly corresponds to TRBD2 (5 bases). The CDR3 spans 14 residues. V was trimmed by 5 bases and J by 7 bases, leaving 16 bases between them. The germline V gene encodes CDR1 SGHDT and CDR2 YYEEEE. The DNA of the CDR3 is TGTGCCAGCAGAAAAGAGCGCCCGGGGAATGAGCAGTTCTTC. Translation: CASRKERPGNEQFF.

V is TRBV27 and J is TRBJ2-5; 12 nucleotides line up with TRBD2. The CDR3 is 15 amino acids. CDR1 and CDR2 from the germline V gene are MNHEY and SMNVEV (reference sequence). Trimming took 5 bases from V and 6 from J; bases not matched to a gene: 7. The CDR3 reads CASSETSGSIKTQYF. The CDR3 DNA is TGTGCCAGCAGTGAGACTAGCGGGAGTATAAAGACCCAGTACTTC.

A single count supports this clonotype. This chain connects TRBV7-2 to TRBJ2-5; D gene ambiguous. Per germline, CDR1 SGHTA and CDR2 FQGNSA. The CDR3 sequence is 13 residues long. Trimming took off 1 base at V and 0 bases at J, with 3 bases between the two ends. Here the CDR3 DNA reads TGTGCCAGCAGCTTAGATTACCAAGAGACCCAGTACTTC. This encodes CASSLDYQETQYF.

By sample fraction, this clonotype is medium-sized (0.01 to 0.1%). The rearrangement links TRBV20-1 to TRBJ2-5; 14 bases line up with TRBD2. Germline assignment: CDR1 DFQATT and CDR2 SNEGSKA (reference sequence). The CDR3 totals 14 residues. V lost 5 bases, J lost 5 bases, and 4 bases stayed unmatched. In DNA form, the CDR3 reads TGCAGTGCTGGGACTAGCGGGAGTCGCGAGACCCAGTACTTC. Protein product: CSAGTSGSRETQYF.

The sample holds one count of this clonotype. A much larger clone lies a single base off, so this may be a read error. The chain carries TRBV6-5 and TRBJ2-7; 10 nucleotides line up with TRBD1. Per the germline V gene, CDR1 is MNHEY and CDR2 is SVGAGI. CDR3 length equals 17 residues. The CDR3 region has the DNA TGTACCAGCAGTTACCGACAGGGGGCCTCCTCTTTCTACGAGCAGTACTTC. Amino acids: CTSSYRQGASSFYEQYF.

The genes are TRBV6-6 and TRBJ1-5; no reliable D call. The V end lost 6 bases, the J end lost 4 bases, and 7 bases lay between the germline ends. The V gene's germline CDR1 is MNHNY and CDR2 SVGAGI (reference sequence). The CDR3 loop spans 12 amino acids. The CDR3 DNA sequence: TGTGCCAGCAGGCAGTGGAATCAGCCCCAGCATTTT. Its translation: CASRQWNQPQHF.

This clonotype was counted a few times. V gene TRBV5-1 combines with J gene TRBJ1-5, with 7 bases fitting TRBD1. The V segment lost 0 bases and the J segment 4 bases; nucleotides outside the gene matches: 4. This CDR3 is 15 amino acids long. Germline V gene sequence: CDR1 SGHRS, CDR2 YFSETQ. CDR3 bases: TGCGCCAGCAGCTTGGGGACAGGTATTAATCAGCCCCAGCATTTT. Its protein is CASSLGTGINQPQHF.

The CDR3, as DNA: TGTGCCAGCAGCGCAGCGTCGACCCAGTACTTC. Translated, it gives CASSAASTQYF. The rearrangement links TRBV6-6 to TRBJ2-5, with unresolved D. Germline V CDR1 and CDR2: MNHNY, SVGAGI (reference sequence). The CDR3 contains 11 residues. V gave up 6 bases and J gave up 7 bases, with 9 bases separating them.

The DNA of the CDR3 is TGTGCCAGCAGCTTAGCTTCGAACGGAGTAAGCTCCTACAATGAGCAGTTCTTC. This sequence encodes CASSLASNGVSSYNEQFF. The chain recombines TRBV7-2 with TRBJ2-1; D remains ambiguous. Per germline, CDR1 SGHTA and CDR2 FQGNSA. The length of the CDR3 is 18 residues. The V and J ends lost 0 bases and 0 bases respectively, with 15 bases between them. The full variable domain, with the rest looked up from reference TRBV7-2 and TRBJ2-1, is GAGVSQSPSNKVTEKGKDVELRCDPISGHTALYWYRQSLGQGLEFLIYFQGNSAPDKSGLPSDRFSAERTGGSVSTLTIQRTQQEDSAVYLCASSLASNGVSSYNEQFFGPGTRLTVL.

CDR3 loop: CASSSGGGGEEKYF. The DNA of the CDR3 is TGTGCCAGCAGCTCCGGCGGTGGTGGGGAGGAAAAGTACTTC. The V call is TRBV11-2, the J call TRBJ2-7; D is perhaps TRBD2 (6 bases). Trimming took off 4 bases at V and 11 bases at J, with 21 bases between the two ends. The CDR3 has 14 amino acids. Germline CDR1 SGHAT, CDR2 FQNNGV.